These 22 T cell receptor beta chains came from one sample sequenced in a study of T cell clonotyping in hematopoietic cell transplantation. The repertoire was sequenced with immunoSEQ multiplex PCR; TCRdb's copy has only in-frame clones and lacks some. The data contain about 27,000 clones, roughly 71% of them seen just once; the ten biggest clones take up about 6.5%. Time point reported: recipient sample about 28 days before transplant, after cytoreduction. The source material was peripheral blood mononuclear cells, sampled before stem cell transplant. The receptors derive from a man aged 50-59 years with myelodysplastic syndrome. Some clones in this sample may be carry-over from other donors' samples.

The V call is TRBV7-6, the J call TRBJ2-5; D may match TRBD1 or TRBD2 (5 bases each). The end of the DNA fits TRBJ2-7 better, so the J call may be wrong. CDR3 length equals 13 residues. CDR1 is SGHVS and CDR2 is FNYEAQ in the germline V gene. The CDR3 loop is CASSKGPNYEQYF. DNA of the CDR3: TGTGCCAGCAGCAAGGGACCAAACTACGAGCAGTACTTC.

This clone was detected only once. The genes are TRBV28 and TRBJ1-1; D remains unclear. The CDR3 has 14 amino acids. CDR1 MDHEN and CDR2 SYDVKM come from the germline V gene. V was cut by 3 bases and J by 3 bases, with 11 bases left in between. The CDR3 protein is CASSFFRFDTEAFF. In DNA form, the CDR3 reads TGTGCCAGCAGTTTTTTCAGGTTCGACACTGAAGCTTTCTTT.

V and J are TRBV30 and TRBJ2-1, with D possibly called TRBD1 or TRBD2 (6 bases each). The germline V and J ends were trimmed by 0 bases and 3 bases, with 18 bases remaining between them. Germline values: CDR1 GTSNPN, CDR2 SVGIG (reference sequence). This CDR3 is 17 amino acids long. For the CDR3, the DNA is TGTGCCTGGAGTGTATACGGGGGACACACTATCTACAATGAGCAGTTCTTC. Protein product: CAWSVYGGHTIYNEQFF.

The gene calls are TRBV29-1 and TRBJ2-1; no definite D call. CDR3 length: 10 residues. The V end was cut by 4 bases, the J end by 6 bases, with 4 bases between. CDR1 SQVTM and CDR2 ANQGSEA come from the germline V gene. DNA for the CDR3: TGCAGCGTTGGGACCAATGAGCAGTTCTTC. Translated: CSVGTNEQFF.

This clone occurred a few times. The chain carries TRBV4-3 and TRBJ2-5; 8 nucleotides agree with TRBD2. J lost 2 bases, V lost 4 bases, and 18 bases had no gene match. CDR3 length: 19 residues. The germline CDR1 and CDR2 sequences are LGHNA and YSLEER. The CDR3 sequence: CASSRTWIMVAGRQETQYF. The CDR3 DNA sequence: TGCGCCAGCAGCCGAACGTGGATAATGGTAGCGGGGCGTCAAGAGACCCAGTACTTC.

CDR3 in amino acids: CASRLAGGFSTDTQYF. The CDR3 coding sequence is TGTGCCAGCAGACTAGCGGGGGGTTTTAGCACAGATACGCAGTATTTT. V and J are TRBV28 and TRBJ2-3; the match to TRBD2 covers 12 bases. The germline V gene encodes CDR1 MDHEN and CDR2 SYDVKM. The CDR3 consists of 16 residues. J was trimmed by 0 bases and V by 6 bases; bases with no gene match: 4.

In its sample, this clone was seen once. The CDR3 region is CASSPEVAVGSPLHF. In nucleotides, the CDR3 is TGTGCCAGCAGCCCAGAGGTTGCAGTCGGTTCACCCCTCCACTTT. J is TRBJ1-6 and V is TRBV9; D gene unclear. Germline V CDR1 and CDR2: SGDLS, YYNGEE. The CDR3 has 15 amino acids. V was pared by 4 bases and J by 9 bases, with 17 bases between.

The CDR3 bases are TGTGCCAGCAGTCTACAGGTTGCGAGGGAGCAGTACTTC. It yields the protein CASSLQVAREQYF. The chain uses TRBV6-5 and TRBJ2-7; D may be TRBD1 (5 bases). The germline V gene encodes CDR1 MNHEY and CDR2 SVGAGI. This CDR3 has 13 residues. V was clipped by 5 bases and J by 7 bases, with 15 bases between them.

J is TRBJ2-7 and V is TRBV10-2, with unresolved D. V lost 2 bases to trimming and J lost 7 bases, with 15 bases between them. CDR3 size: 14 residues. Looked up from germline, CDR1 is WSHSY and CDR2 is SAAADI. As DNA, the CDR3 is TGCGCCAGCAGTGAGAGAGTTTTCCTTAAGGAGCAGTACTTC. Its translation: CASSERVFLKEQYF.

This clone has only a few counts. The chain recombines TRBV6-6 with TRBJ2-7, with a possible D match to TRBD2 (6 bases). Germline loops: CDR1 MNHNY, CDR2 SVGAGI (reference sequence). Trimming took 3 bases from V and 3 from J, leaving 12 bases between them. This CDR3 comprises 14 residues. In DNA form, the CDR3 reads TGTGCCAGCAGTTATCGGGACGGGGGCTACGAGCAGTACTTC. It codes for CASSYRDGGYEQYF.

The chain couples TRBV5-6 to TRBJ2-7; 8 nucleotides match TRBD1. Germline CDR1 SGHDT, CDR2 YYEEEE. The CDR3 consists of 14 residues. After removal of 4 bases from V and 3 bases from J, the junction contained 6 bases not matched to a gene. The CDR3: CASSATGVHYEQYF. The CDR3, as DNA: TGTGCCAGCAGCGCGACAGGGGTCCACTACGAGCAGTACTTC.

The chain recombines TRBV7-2 with TRBJ2-3, with D perhaps TRBD1 (5 bases). Trimming removed 5 bases from V and 5 bases from J, with 17 bases in between. The CDR3 extends over 15 amino acids. Germline values: CDR1 SGHTA, CDR2 FQGNSA. This CDR3 is CASSPRTPARDTQYF. DNA for the CDR3: TGTGCCAGCAGCCCCCGGACACCAGCCAGAGATACGCAGTATTTT.

This clone turned up a few times. The J gene is TRBJ2-1, the V gene TRBV7-9; no definite D call. With 5 bases removed from V and 2 bases from J, the gap between germline ends came to 16 bases. Germline V gene lookup returns CDR1 SEHNR and CDR2 FQNEAQ (reference sequence). This CDR3 spans 16 amino acids. The CDR3 is CASSPSLSDPYNEQFF. CDR3 DNA: TGTGCCAGCAGCCCCTCACTGAGCGACCCCTACAATGAGCAGTTCTTC.

This clone was counted only a few times. The genes are TRBV25-1 and TRBJ1-2; D might be TRBD1 (6 bases). The CDR3 is 12 amino acids. V was trimmed by 4 bases and J by 7 bases, leaving 10 bases between them. In germline, CDR1 is MGHDK, CDR2 SYGVNS. Here the CDR3 DNA reads TGTGCCAGCAGTGCGGGGGCGCTTGGCTACACCTTC. Protein: CASSAGALGYTF.

The CDR3, as DNA: TGTGCCAGTAGTATAGATACGACTGGTACTGAAGCTTTCTTT. This gives the protein CASSIDTTGTEAFF. This sequence joins TRBV19 and TRBJ1-1; D is unclear. Between the trimmed V and J ends, which lost 0 bases and 5 bases, there was a span of 10 bases. Germline loops: CDR1 LNHDA, CDR2 SQIVND (reference sequence). The CDR3 has 14 residues.

The rearrangement links TRBV10-3 to TRBJ1-2, with D perhaps TRBD1 (6 bases). This CDR3 spans 14 amino acids. CDR1 is ENHRY, CDR2 SYGVKD, per germline. Trimming took off 3 bases at V and 2 bases at J, with 10 bases between the two ends. CDR3 loop: CAISDYGTNYGYTF. For the CDR3, the DNA is TGTGCCATCAGTGACTACGGGACAAACTATGGCTACACCTTC.

The chain uses TRBV28 and TRBJ1-3, with TRBD1 matching 7 bases. V trimming: 8 bases; J trimming: 0 bases; junction bases outside the gene matches: 4. CDR1 and CDR2 (germline): MDHEN, SYDVKM. The CDR3 length is 14 residues. The CDR3 DNA is TGTGCCAGCGGGACAGTTTACTCTGGAAACACCATATATTTT. It specifies CASGTVYSGNTIYF.

The V and J genes are TRBV2 and TRBJ1-1; perhaps TRBD1 as D (5 bases). CDR3 size: 13 residues. V was clipped by 6 bases and J by 3 bases, with 11 bases between them. Germline V gene data show CDR1 as SNHLY and CDR2 as FYNNEI. CDR3 coding DNA: TGTGCCAGCAGGACGGAGGGGTACACTGAAGCTTTCTTT. Amino acids: CASRTEGYTEAFF.

The CDR3 loop is CASSLTSGVGNTIYF. The CDR3 nucleotides read TGTGCCAGCAGTCTCACCTCAGGGGTCGGAAACACCATATATTTT. V and J are TRBV6-6 and TRBJ1-3, with D perhaps TRBD1 (6 bases). Germline loops: CDR1 MNHNY, CDR2 SVGAGI (reference sequence). The CDR3 totals 15 residues. Trimming removed 5 bases at V and 4 bases at J, with 15 bases between.

This clone was recorded a few times. The chain uses TRBV5-6 and TRBJ1-6; a weak D match, TRBD1 (5 bases). Germline lookup yields CDR1 SGHDT and CDR2 YYEEEE. V shed 2 bases and J shed 10 bases, with 16 bases lying between them. The CDR3 length is 15 residues. The CDR3 DNA is TGTGCCAGCAGCTTTTGGGGACGCCCGGTCTCACCCCTCCACTTT. Amino acid sequence: CASSFWGRPVSPLHF. Complete variable domain (other parts from reference TRBV5-6 and TRBJ1-6): DAGVTQSPTHLIKTRGQQVTLRCSPKSGHDTVSWYQQALGQGPQFIFQYYEEEERQRGNFPDRFSGHQFPNYSSELNVNALLLGDSALYLCASSFWGRPVSPLHFGNGTRLTVT.

The V call is TRBV9, the J call TRBJ1-2; no reliable D call. CDR3 size: 13 residues. With 4 bases removed from V and 3 bases from J, the gap between germline ends came to 10 bases. Germline CDR1 is SGDLS and CDR2 is YYNGEE. The DNA of the CDR3 is TGTGCCAGCAGCCCAACAGACGACTATGGCTACACCTTC. This encodes CASSPTDDYGYTF. The whole variable domain, remainder taken from reference TRBV9 and TRBJ1-2, is DSGVTQTPKHLITATGQRVTLRCSPRSGDLSVYWYQQSLDQGLQFLIQYYNGEERAKGNILERFSAQQFPDLHSELNLSSLELGDSALYFCASSPTDDYGYTFGSGTRLTVV.

This chain uses TRBV29-1 with TRBJ2-7; D perhaps matches TRBD2 (6 bases). Trimming took off 4 bases at V and 3 bases at J, with 7 bases between the two ends. Germline CDR1 and CDR2: SQVTM and ANQGSEA. The CDR3 runs to 11 residues. CDR3: CSVGGDYEQYF. CDR3 DNA sequence: TGCAGCGTTGGGGGGGACTACGAGCAGTACTTC.